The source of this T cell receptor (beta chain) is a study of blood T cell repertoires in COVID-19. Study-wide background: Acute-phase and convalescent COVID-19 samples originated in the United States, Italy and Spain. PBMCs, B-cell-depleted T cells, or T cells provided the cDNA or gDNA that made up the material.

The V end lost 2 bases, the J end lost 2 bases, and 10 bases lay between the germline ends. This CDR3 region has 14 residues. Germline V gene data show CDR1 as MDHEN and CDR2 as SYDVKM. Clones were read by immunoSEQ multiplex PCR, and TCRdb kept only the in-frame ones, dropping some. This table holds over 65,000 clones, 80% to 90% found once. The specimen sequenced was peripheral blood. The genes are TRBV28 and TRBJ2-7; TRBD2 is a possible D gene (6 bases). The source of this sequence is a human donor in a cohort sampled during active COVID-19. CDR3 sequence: CASSLAGNPYEQYF. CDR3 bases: TGTGCCAGCAGTTTAGCGGGGAACCCCTACGAGCAGTACTTC.